This is a list of T cell receptor beta chains from one sample in a study of blood T cell repertoires in COVID-19. Only in-frame clones appear in the TCRdb table, and some are missing; sequencing was by immunoSEQ multiplex PCR. Of about 50,000 clones in the sample, more than 75% were seen once. Input material: peripheral blood. The source of these receptors is a woman aged 55-69 years with acute or convalescent COVID-19. The CDR3 runs from the conserved cysteine through the conserved F or W. The D gene is left open where the match is weak. Rows give clone size only sometimes, using once, few, many, or a class for an expanded clone.

V: TRBV9; J: TRBJ1-2; size: NA; D: NA; DNA: TGTGCCAGCAGTGTTGGGGACACCTTGAGATATGGCTACACCTTC; CDR3: CASSVGDTLRYGYTF
V: TRBV18; J: TRBJ1-4; size: NA; D: TRBD1; DNA: TGTGCCAGCTCACGAGGACAGGGCTCTAATGAAAAACTGTTTTTT; CDR3: CASSRGQGSNEKLFF
V: TRBV15; J: TRBJ2-1; size: once; D: NA; DNA: TGTGCCACCAGCAGGGCTTGGCAGTTCTTC; CDR3: CATSRAWQFF
V: TRBV5-1; J: TRBJ2-7; size: NA; D: TRBD2; DNA: TGCGCCAGCAGCTTGGTTGCTAGCGGGGGGGCCCTCGAGCAGTACTTC; CDR3: CASSLVASGGALEQYF
V: TRBV6-1; J: TRBJ2-2; size: NA; D: NA; DNA: TGTGCCAGCAGTGACCCCTGGGACACCTCTTACACCGGGGAGCTGTTTTTT; CDR3: CASSDPWDTSYTGELFF
V: TRBV7-2; J: TRBJ2-5; size: NA; D: NA; DNA: TGTGCCAGCAGCTTACCAGGGGAAGAGACCCAGTACTTC; CDR3: CASSLPGEETQYF
V: TRBV6-5; J: TRBJ2-6; size: NA; D: NA; DNA: TGTGCCAGCAATCTCTCTGGGGCCAACGTCCTGACTTTC; CDR3: CASNLSGANVLTF
V: TRBV5-6; J: TRBJ1-2; size: NA; D: TRBD1; DNA: TGTGCCAGCAGCTCCTCCTGGACAGGGGCGCCGAACTATGGCTACACCTTC; CDR3: CASSSSWTGAPNYGYTF
V: TRBV5-1; J: TRBJ2-1; size: NA; D: TRBD2; DNA: TGCGCCAGCAGCCATATAACTAGCGACAATGAGCAGTTCTTC; CDR3: CASSHITSDNEQFF
V: TRBV4-3; J: TRBJ2-1; size: once; D: NA; DNA: TGCGCCAGCAGCCAAGGACTCAACGACAATGAGCAGTTCTTC; CDR3: CASSQGLNDNEQFF
V: TRBV27; J: TRBJ1-5; size: few; D: TRBD1; DNA: TGTGCCAGCAGTCCTCGGACAGGGTCAAATCAGCCCCAGCATTTT; CDR3: CASSPRTGSNQPQHF
V: TRBV11-2; J: TRBJ2-1; size: NA; D: TRBD2; DNA: TGTGCCAGCAGCGCAAATAGCGGGAGCTCCTACAATGAGCAGTTCTTC; CDR3: CASSANSGSSYNEQFF
V: TRBV12-3/TRBV12-4; J: TRBJ1-2; size: NA; D: NA; DNA: TGTGCCAGCAGTTCAGGGCATGGCTACACCTTC; CDR3: CASSSGHGYTF
V: TRBV4-1; J: TRBJ2-1; size: NA; D: NA; DNA: TGCGCCAGCAGCCAACAGGGCTTGGTGGAGCAGTTCTTC; CDR3: CASSQQGLVEQFF
V: TRBV2; J: TRBJ2-7; size: NA; D: TRBD1; DNA: TGTGCCAGCACCTCAGACAGGGACGAGCAGTACTTC; CDR3: CASTSDRDEQYF
V: TRBV29-1; J: TRBJ1-1; size: NA; D: TRBD1; DNA: TGCAGCGAGCCTTCCTGGACAGGGGTCTACACTGAAGCTTTCTTT; CDR3: CSEPSWTGVYTEAFF
V: TRBV19; J: TRBJ2-7; size: NA; D: TRBD1; DNA: TGTGCCAGTAGTATAGGAGCCGGGACAGGCCGCGAGCAGTACTTC; CDR3: CASSIGAGTGREQYF
V: TRBV6-5; J: TRBJ2-7; size: NA; D: NA; DNA: TGTGCCAGCAGTTACTCTTGGGCCTTCTACGAGCAGTACTTC; CDR3: CASSYSWAFYEQYF
V: TRBV7-3; J: TRBJ2-3; size: NA; D: TRBD2; DNA: TGTGCCAGCAGCCCCCTTAGCGGGAGGACGGGGGGTACGCAGTATTTT; CDR3: CASSPLSGRTGGTQYF
V: TRBV7-8; J: TRBJ1-2; size: NA; D: TRBD1; DNA: TGTGCCAGCAGCTTAGGGGACAGGGGCTATGGCTACACCTTC; CDR3: CASSLGDRGYGYTF
V: TRBV25-1; J: TRBJ1-1; size: NA; D: TRBD1; DNA: TGTGCCAGCAGTACCGGGACAGGGGCTGAAGCTTTCTTT; CDR3: CASSTGTGAEAFF
V: TRBV19; J: TRBJ2-1; size: NA; D: TRBD1; DNA: TGTGCCAGTAGTCCAACCGGGACAGGGGCATACAATGAGCAGTTCTTC; CDR3: CASSPTGTGAYNEQFF
V: TRBV3-1/TRBV3-2; J: TRBJ1-1; size: NA; D: NA; DNA: TGTGCCAGCAGCCAGACACCGAACACTGAAGCTTTCTTT; CDR3: CASSQTPNTEAFF
V: TRBV5-1; J: TRBJ2-2; size: NA; D: NA; DNA: TGCGCCAGCAGCGCGCCAGGAGGGGCGAGCACCGGGGAGCTGTTTTTT; CDR3: CASSAPGGASTGELFF
V: TRBV7-3; J: TRBJ2-7; size: NA; D: TRBD1; DNA: TGTGCCAGCAGTCCCCCGGGACAGGACGAGCAGTACTTC; CDR3: CASSPPGQDEQYF
V: TRBV6-6; J: TRBJ2-7; size: NA; D: NA; DNA: TGTGCCAGCAATTACGGAGACAGGTCCTACGAGCAGTACTTC; CDR3: CASNYGDRSYEQYF
V: TRBV25-1; J: TRBJ1-2; size: NA; D: TRBD1; DNA: TGTGCCAGCAGTGAGTGGGACAGGCCATACCCCTGGGGTGGCTACACCTTC; CDR3: CASSEWDRPYPWGGYTF
V: TRBV5-1; J: TRBJ1-6; size: NA; D: NA; DNA: TGCGCCAGCAGCACAGAAGGGGATTATTCACCCCTCCACTTT; CDR3: CASSTEGDYSPLHF
V: TRBV7-8; J: TRBJ2-4; size: once; D: NA; DNA: TGTGCCAGCAGCTTAGCGGGAGGGGGAAACATTCAGTACTTC; CDR3: CASSLAGGGNIQYF
V: TRBV3-1/TRBV3-2; J: TRBJ1-2; size: NA; D: NA; DNA: TGTGCCAGCAGCAGGGACAAAGGGAATGGCTACACCTTC; CDR3: CASSRDKGNGYTF
V: TRBV11-3; J: TRBJ1-1; size: NA; D: TRBD1; DNA: TGTGCCAGCAGCAAAGGTGAGACAGGGGGACGGACTGAAGCTTTCTTT; CDR3: CASSKGETGGRTEAFF
V: TRBV29-1; J: TRBJ2-7; size: NA; D: TRBD1; DNA: TGCAGCGTTGAAGAAACAGGGGGATCCTACGAGCAGTACTTC; CDR3: CSVEETGGSYEQYF
V: TRBV9; J: TRBJ1-4; size: NA; D: NA; DNA: TGTGCCAGCAGCGTCCATAATGAAAAACTGTTTTTT; CDR3: CASSVHNEKLFF
V: TRBV6-2/TRBV6-3; J: TRBJ2-2; size: NA; D: NA; DNA: TGTGCCAGCAGTCAACCCCTTGCATTGGGGGCGTTACGAGCCGGGGAGCTGTTTTTT; CDR3: CASSQPLALGALRAGELFF
V: TRBV23-1; J: TRBJ1-2; size: NA; D: NA; DNA: TGCGCCAGCAGCCACGACCGGGGACTTTACTCCAATGGCTACACCTTC; CDR3: CASSHDRGLYSNGYTF
V: TRBV3-1/TRBV3-2; J: TRBJ2-1; size: NA; D: TRBD2; DNA: TGTGCCAGCAGCCAATTGTTAGGGAGGGGCTACAATGAGCAGTTCTTC; CDR3: CASSQLLGRGYNEQFF
V: TRBV6-6; J: TRBJ1-6; size: NA; D: NA; DNA: TGTGCCAGCAGCGGGGTAAGGGATTCACCCCTCCACTTT; CDR3: CASSGVRDSPLHF
V: TRBV21-1; J: TRBJ1-1; size: NA; D: NA; DNA: TGTGCCAGCAGCAAAGCAACTGAACAGCCGAACACTGAAGCTTTCTTT; CDR3: CASSKATEQPNTEAFF
V: TRBV5-1; J: TRBJ2-7; size: NA; D: TRBD1; DNA: TGCGCCAGCAGTGGGGACAGCCTTTCCTACGAGCAGTACTTC; CDR3: CASSGDSLSYEQYF
V: TRBV4-1; J: TRBJ2-3; size: NA; D: NA; DNA: TGCGCCAGCAGCCAAGTTTGGGCAGATTCCTACACAGATACGCAGTATTTT; CDR3: CASSQVWADSYTDTQYF
V: TRBV7-8; J: TRBJ1-6; size: once; D: TRBD1; DNA: TGTGCCAGCAGCCAACCGACAGGGCCGTCACCCCTCCACTTT; CDR3: CASSQPTGPSPLHF
V: TRBV19; J: TRBJ2-5; size: few; D: TRBD2; DNA: TGTGCCAGTGCCTTGGGACTAGCGGGGGGGCCGGAGACCCAGTACTTC; CDR3: CASALGLAGGPETQYF
V: TRBV19; J: TRBJ1-1; size: NA; D: NA; DNA: TGTGCCAGTAGTATAGGCGAAGCGAACACTGAAGCTTTCTTT; CDR3: CASSIGEANTEAFF
V: TRBV19; J: TRBJ1-5; size: NA; D: TRBD1; DNA: TGTGCCAGTAGTATCGTCAACAGGGGAAATCAGCCCCAGCATTTT; CDR3: CASSIVNRGNQPQHF
V: TRBV3-1/TRBV3-2; J: TRBJ2-7; size: NA; D: TRBD2; DNA: TGTGCCAGCAGCCAAGGACTAGCGGGGGCCCCCTACCCCGAGCAGTACTTC; CDR3: CASSQGLAGAPYPEQYF
V: TRBV6-2/TRBV6-3; J: TRBJ2-7; size: once; D: NA; DNA: TGTGCCAGCAGTAGCGTGGCCGTCGACGAGCAGTACTTC; CDR3: CASSSVAVDEQYF
V: TRBV7-6; J: TRBJ2-7; size: few; D: TRBD2; DNA: TGTGCCAGCAGCGCGGGAGGGGGCTACGAGCAGTACTTC; CDR3: CASSAGGGYEQYF
V: TRBV27; J: TRBJ2-1; size: once; D: NA; DNA: TGTGCCAGCGCGCGCCGAGGACAGTCGTACAATGAGCAGTTCTTC; CDR3: CASARRGQSYNEQFF
V: TRBV9; J: TRBJ2-1; size: NA; D: TRBD2; DNA: TGTGCCAGCAGCCCACGGACTAGCGGGCCCTTCGCCTACAATGAGCAGTTCTTC; CDR3: CASSPRTSGPFAYNEQFF
V: TRBV27; J: TRBJ1-2; size: NA; D: TRBD1; DNA: TGTGCCAGCAGGACGGGACAGGGGGCTCTCCTGGGGGGCTACACCTTC; CDR3: CASRTGQGALLGGYTF
V: TRBV7-9; J: TRBJ2-5; size: NA; D: NA; DNA: TGTGCCAGCAGCCCTGTTGAGCTAGAGACCCAGTACTTC; CDR3: CASSPVELETQYF
V: TRBV4-2; J: TRBJ2-2; size: NA; D: NA; DNA: TGTGCCAGCAGCCAACCTAGCTGGGTAACCGGGGAGCTGTTTTTT; CDR3: CASSQPSWVTGELFF
V: TRBV7-9; J: TRBJ2-3; size: NA; D: TRBD2; DNA: TGTGCCAGCAGTTCTGGACTAGCGGGAAATGGGGGCACAGATACGCAGTATTTT; CDR3: CASSSGLAGNGGTDTQYF
V: TRBV15; J: TRBJ2-7; size: NA; D: TRBD2; DNA: TGTGCCACCAGCAGGACAGCGGGAGGGCCGTCCTACGAGCAGTACTTC; CDR3: CATSRTAGGPSYEQYF
V: TRBV21-1; J: TRBJ2-3; size: few; D: NA; DNA: TGTGCCAGCAGCAAAGTCAGATTACAGGGGGCGCGGGGAGATACGCAGTATTTT; CDR3: CASSKVRLQGARGDTQYF